The 21 T cell receptor beta chains below come from one sample, sequenced in a study of T cell changes during pregnancy in multiple sclerosis. Sequenced by immunoSEQ multiplex PCR; TCRdb stores in-frame clones only, minus some. This table holds some 60,000 clones, around 92% found once. Here the sequenced sample was peripheral blood, taken in the second trimester of pregnancy. The receptors derive from a female donor in good health, enrolled as a control in a pregnancy study.

The rearrangement joins TRBV19 to TRBJ2-1; the match to TRBD2 covers 13 bases. From germline, CDR1 is LNHDA and CDR2 SQIVND (reference sequence). Germline trimming cut 7 bases from V and 8 bases from J; bases unmatched to any gene: 8. CDR3 length: 15 residues. The CDR3: CASTTGTSGVYEQFF. DNA of the CDR3: TGTGCCAGTACCACCGGGACTAGCGGGGTCTATGAGCAGTTCTTC. Complete variable domain (other parts from reference TRBV19 and TRBJ2-1): DGGITQSPKYLFRKEGQNVTLSCEQNLNHDAMYWYRQDPGQGLRLIYYSQIVNDFQKGDIAEGYSVSREKKESFPLTVTSAQKNPTAFYLCASTTGTSGVYEQFFGPGTRLTVL.

The chain has TRBV27 and TRBJ2-7; D uncertain. In germline, CDR1 is MNHEY, CDR2 SMNVEV (reference sequence). CDR3 length equals 14 residues. The V end was cut by 7 bases, the J end by 2 bases, with 15 bases between. The CDR3 region has the DNA TGTGCCAGCACCAACCTCGACAATCCCTACGAGCAGTACTTC. This encodes CASTNLDNPYEQYF.

A note on this clone: At the DNA level, this CDR3 is encoded by other sequences in the same sample as well. The gene calls are TRBV7-9 and TRBJ1-2; no definite D call. V was cut by 1 base and J by 4 bases, with 10 bases left in between. Germline CDR1 reads SEHNR; CDR2 reads FQNEAQ (reference sequence). The CDR3 is made up of 14 amino acids. As DNA, the CDR3 is TGTGCCAGCAGCTTAGAGCAGGCTCCCTATGGCTACACCTTC. Its translation is CASSLEQAPYGYTF.

The CDR3 sequence: CASSPAGQGRSPLHF. The DNA of the CDR3 is TGTGCCAGCAGCCCAGCCGGACAGGGGAGATCACCCCTCCACTTT. The V gene is TRBV5-6, the J gene TRBJ1-6; 9 nucleotides align to TRBD1. With V trimmed by 4 bases and J by 10 bases, 9 bases remained unmatched. The CDR3 is made up of 15 amino acids. The germline gives CDR1 SGHDT, CDR2 YYEEEE.

V usage is TRBV6-5 and J usage is TRBJ2-5; possibly TRBD1 for D (6 bases). The DNA end favors TRBJ2-7, so the J call may be wrong. Germline CDR1 is MNHEY and CDR2 is SVGAGI. CDR3 size: 14 residues. The CDR3 coding sequence is TGTGCCAGCAGTACCCGACAGGAGACCTACGAGCAGTACTTC. It yields the protein CASSTRQETYEQYF.

The chain carries TRBV10-3 and TRBJ1-3, with D unresolved. Per the germline V gene, CDR1 is ENHRY and CDR2 is SYGVKD. V gave up 3 bases and J gave up 0 bases, with 18 bases separating them. The CDR3 is 18 residues long. Here the CDR3 DNA reads TGTGCCATCAGTGAAGGGAGGCTGGCAGCCCTCTCTGGAAACACCATATATTTT. It specifies CAISEGRLAALSGNTIYF.

The chain links TRBV5-1 to TRBJ2-3; 10 nucleotides align to TRBD2. J was trimmed by 2 bases and V by 4 bases; bases with no gene match: 7. Germline CDR1 SGHRS, CDR2 YFSETQ. This CDR3 has 16 amino acids. CDR3 sequence reads: CASSDGLAVLTDTQYF. CDR3 coding DNA: TGCGCCAGCAGCGACGGACTAGCGGTCCTCACAGATACGCAGTATTTT.

V gene TRBV6-5 combines with J gene TRBJ1-6, with 7 bases that match TRBD1. This CDR3 has 14 residues. J was trimmed by 10 bases and V by 7 bases; bases with no gene match: 10. Germline assignment: CDR1 MNHEY and CDR2 SVGAGI. CDR3 sequence: CASTPQGTESPLHF. Written as DNA, the CDR3 is TGTGCCAGCACTCCACAGGGGACGGAGTCACCCCTCCACTTT.

In nucleotides, the CDR3 is TGCGCCAGCAGCTTGGGAGGGGTCAATCCGGGGACAGGATTTGAAGCTTTCTTT. Its protein product is CASSLGGVNPGTGFEAFF. The rearrangement uses TRBV5-1 and TRBJ1-1, with 8 bases aligning to TRBD1. After removal of 0 bases from V and 7 bases from J, the junction contained 17 bases not matched to a gene. The germline gives CDR1 SGHRS, CDR2 YFSETQ. This CDR3 region has 18 residues. Based on the CDR3 plus reference TRBV5-1 and TRBJ1-1, the full variable domain is KAGVTQTPRYLIKTRGQQVTLSCSPISGHRSVSWYQQTPGQGLQFLFEYFSETQRNKGNFPGRFSGRQFSNSRSEMNVSTLELGDSALYLCASSLGGVNPGTGFEAFFGQGTRLTVV.

Only one count was recorded for this clone. The rearrangement joins TRBV19 to TRBJ2-7; 8 bases line up with TRBD2. J was trimmed by 6 bases and V by 4 bases; bases with no gene match: 8. CDR3 length: 14 amino acids. The germline V gene encodes CDR1 LNHDA and CDR2 SQIVND (reference sequence). The CDR3 coding sequence is TGTGCCAGTAGTAATCGCGGGGGGCCGGGCGAGCAGTACTTC. It codes for CASSNRGGPGEQYF.

This clone was counted a few times. This chain joins TRBV30 and TRBJ1-2; D is possibly TRBD1 (6 bases). CDR3 size: 13 residues. Germline-derived CDR1 and CDR2 are GTSNPN and SVGIG (reference sequence). V was shortened by 4 bases and J by 4 bases, with 13 bases between the two germline ends. The CDR3 loop reads CAWIQGPGYGYTF. In DNA form, the CDR3 reads TGTGCCTGGATTCAGGGGCCGGGCTATGGCTACACCTTC. Full variable domain (outside the CDR3, taken from reference TRBV30 and TRBJ1-2): SQTIHQWPATLVQPVGSPLSLECTVEGTSNPNLYWYRQAAGRGLQLLFYSVGIGQISSEVPQNLSASRPQDRQFILSSKKLLLSDSGFYLCAWIQGPGYGYTFGSGTRLTVV.

The chain joins TRBV11-2 to TRBJ2-1; 10 bases are a match to TRBD2. The germline V gene has CDR1 SGHAT and CDR2 FQNNGV. This CDR3 is 16 amino acids long. Germline trimming cut 1 base from V and 12 bases from J; bases unmatched to any gene: 12. DNA of the CDR3: TGTGCCAGCAGCTTAGGCCTAGCGGGAGCGTTCTATGGGCAGTTCTTC. This encodes CASSLGLAGAFYGQFF.

The chain employs TRBV7-9 and TRBJ2-1; TRBD1 agrees at 7 bases. Per the germline V gene, CDR1 is SEHNR and CDR2 is FQNEAQ (reference sequence). V lost 3 bases and J lost 4; bases outside the gene matches: 6. This CDR3 is built from 15 residues. CDR3 bases: TGTGCCAGCAGCTTCCCCGGGACAGAGTACAATGAGCAGTTCTTC. Residues: CASSFPGTEYNEQFF.

There are a few counts of this clone. V usage is TRBV6-4 and J usage is TRBJ2-1, with 9 bases that match TRBD2. Germline trimming cut 4 bases from V and 7 bases from J; bases unmatched to any gene: 8. Germline assignment: CDR1 MRHNA and CDR2 SNTAGT. This CDR3 has 15 residues. This chain's CDR3 is CASSAFAGGNNEQFF. For the CDR3, the DNA is TGTGCCAGCAGTGCCTTCGCGGGGGGGAATAATGAGCAGTTCTTC.

The V gene is TRBV6-1, the J gene TRBJ2-1; 8 bases align to TRBD2. V gave up 4 bases and J gave up 7 bases; unmatched junction bases: 15. Germline V lookup: CDR1 MNHNS, CDR2 SASEGT. The CDR3 has 17 residues. The CDR3: CASSATRAGLAPNEQFF. CDR3 DNA sequence: TGTGCCAGCAGTGCTACGAGAGCCGGACTAGCCCCAAATGAGCAGTTCTTC.

The rearrangement links TRBV10-3 to TRBJ2-3; D is perhaps TRBD2 (5 bases). Germline V gives CDR1 ENHRY, CDR2 SYGVKD. The CDR3 spans 16 residues. The V end was cut by 2 bases, the J end by 7 bases, with 19 bases between. The CDR3 DNA reads TGTGCCATCAGTGAGCTTCAAAGGGAGTCGGTTTATACGCAGTATTTT. As protein: CAISELQRESVYTQYF.

CDR3 residues: CASSPLGEVVGEAFF. CDR3 DNA sequence: TGCGCCAGCAGCCCCCTAGGGGAAGTAGTTGGTGAAGCTTTCTTT. The rearrangement joins TRBV4-1 to TRBJ1-1; TRBD1 might be the D (5 bases). Trimming removed 4 bases at V and 7 bases at J, with 19 bases between. CDR3 length: 15 residues. In germline, CDR1 is MGHRA, CDR2 YSYEKL.

The chain couples TRBV30 to TRBJ1-2; 8 bases match TRBD1. V trimming: 6 bases; J trimming: 7 bases; junction bases outside the gene matches: 10. CDR1 is GTSNPN, CDR2 SVGIG, per germline (reference sequence). The CDR3 spans 13 residues. For the CDR3, the DNA is TGTGCCTGTCAGGGGGCGAATCGGTTTGGCTACACCTTC. Amino acid sequence: CACQGANRFGYTF.

V is TRBV5-1 and J is TRBJ2-4; D possibly corresponds to TRBD2 (6 bases). The CDR3 runs to 15 residues. Trimming cost V 2 bases and J 7 bases, with 16 bases left between them. Per germline, CDR1 SGHRS and CDR2 YFSETQ. CDR3 sequence: CASSFAGTYANIQYF. DNA of the CDR3: TGCGCCAGCAGCTTCGCAGGGACTTATGCGAACATTCAGTACTTC.

The chain couples TRBV7-2 to TRBJ1-5; no reliable D call. This CDR3 has 14 amino acids. The germline V gene encodes CDR1 SGHTA and CDR2 FQGNSA. Trimming took 5 bases from V and 0 from J, leaving 8 bases between them. DNA of the CDR3: TGTGCCAGCAGCCGAGGTTATAGCAATCAGCCCCAGCATTTT. It yields the protein CASSRGYSNQPQHF.

The V gene is TRBV27, the J gene TRBJ2-7; D perhaps matches TRBD1 (7 bases). Per germline, CDR1 MNHEY and CDR2 SMNVEV (reference sequence). Trimming pared 5 bases from V and 1 base from J, leaving 15 bases between. The CDR3 has 15 residues. The CDR3 reads CASSLQQGTSYEQYF. DNA for the CDR3: TGTGCCAGCAGTCTCCAACAGGGGACTTCCTACGAGCAGTACTTC.